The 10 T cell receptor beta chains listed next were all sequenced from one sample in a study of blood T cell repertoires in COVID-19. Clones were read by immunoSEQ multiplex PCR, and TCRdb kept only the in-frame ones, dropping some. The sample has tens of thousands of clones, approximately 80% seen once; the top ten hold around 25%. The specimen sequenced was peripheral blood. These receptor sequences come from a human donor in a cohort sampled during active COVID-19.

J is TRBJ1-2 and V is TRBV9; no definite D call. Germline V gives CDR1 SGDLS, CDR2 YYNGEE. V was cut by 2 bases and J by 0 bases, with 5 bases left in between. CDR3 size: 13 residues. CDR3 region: CASSVAANYGYTF. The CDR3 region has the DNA TGTGCCAGCAGCGTGGCAGCTAACTATGGCTACACCTTC.

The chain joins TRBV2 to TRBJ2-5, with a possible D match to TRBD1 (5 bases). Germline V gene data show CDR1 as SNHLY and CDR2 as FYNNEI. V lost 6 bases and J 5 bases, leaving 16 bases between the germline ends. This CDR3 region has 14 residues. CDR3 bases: TGTGCCAGCAGAAGACAGTGGCTTTCGGAGACCCAGTACTTC. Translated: CASRRQWLSETQYF.

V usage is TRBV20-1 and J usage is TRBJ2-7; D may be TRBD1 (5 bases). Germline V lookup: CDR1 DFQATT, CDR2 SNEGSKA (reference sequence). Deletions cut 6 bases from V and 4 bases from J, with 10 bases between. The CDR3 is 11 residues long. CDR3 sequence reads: CSAKKGYEQYF. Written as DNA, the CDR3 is TGCAGTGCGAAGAAGGGGTACGAGCAGTACTTC.

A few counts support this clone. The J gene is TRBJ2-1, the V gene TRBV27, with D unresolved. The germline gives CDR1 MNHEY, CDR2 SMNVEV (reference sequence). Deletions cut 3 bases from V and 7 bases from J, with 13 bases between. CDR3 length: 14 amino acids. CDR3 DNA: TGTGCCAGCAGTTTGGAGTTTGTGGGTAATGAGCAGTTCTTC. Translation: CASSLEFVGNEQFF.

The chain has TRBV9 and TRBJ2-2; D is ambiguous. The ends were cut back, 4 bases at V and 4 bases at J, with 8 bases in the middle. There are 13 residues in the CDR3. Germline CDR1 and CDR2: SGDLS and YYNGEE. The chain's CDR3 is CASSPSFTGELFF. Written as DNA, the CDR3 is TGTGCCAGCAGCCCCTCGTTCACCGGGGAGCTGTTTTTT.

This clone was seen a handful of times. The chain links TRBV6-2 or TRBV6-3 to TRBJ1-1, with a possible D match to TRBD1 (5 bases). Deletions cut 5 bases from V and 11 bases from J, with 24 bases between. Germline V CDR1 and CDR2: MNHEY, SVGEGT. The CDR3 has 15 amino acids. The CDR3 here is CASSDPGSGGIGAFF. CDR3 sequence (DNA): TGTGCCAGCAGTGACCCGGGATCGGGGGGTATCGGCGCTTTCTTT.

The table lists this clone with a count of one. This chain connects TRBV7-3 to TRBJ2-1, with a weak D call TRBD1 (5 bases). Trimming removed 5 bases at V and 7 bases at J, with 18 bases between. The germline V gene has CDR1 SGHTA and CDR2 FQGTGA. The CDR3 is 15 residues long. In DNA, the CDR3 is TGTGCCAGCAGCCCTCAGGGATATGGAGCGAATGAGCAGTTCTTC. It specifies CASSPQGYGANEQFF.

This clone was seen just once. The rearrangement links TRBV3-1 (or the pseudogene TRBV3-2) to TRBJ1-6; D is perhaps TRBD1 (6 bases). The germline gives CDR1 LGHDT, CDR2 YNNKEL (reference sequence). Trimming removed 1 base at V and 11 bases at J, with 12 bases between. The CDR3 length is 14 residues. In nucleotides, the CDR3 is TGTGCCAGCAGCCAAGCGGACAGTTTGGCACCCCTCCACTTT. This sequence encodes CASSQADSLAPLHF.

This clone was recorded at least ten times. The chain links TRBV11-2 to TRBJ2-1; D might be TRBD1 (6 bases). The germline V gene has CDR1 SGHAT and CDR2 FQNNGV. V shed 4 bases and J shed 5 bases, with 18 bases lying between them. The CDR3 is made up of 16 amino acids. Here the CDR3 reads CASSSLQGPGDNEQFF. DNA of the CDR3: TGTGCCAGCAGCTCCCTCCAGGGGCCTGGGGACAATGAGCAGTTCTTC. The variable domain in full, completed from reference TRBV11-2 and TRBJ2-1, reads EAGVAQSPRYKIIEKRQSVAFWCNPISGHATLYWYQQILGQGPKLLIQFQNNGVVDDSQLPKDRFSAERLKGVDSTLKIQPAKLEDSAVYLCASSSLQGPGDNEQFFGPGTRLTVL.

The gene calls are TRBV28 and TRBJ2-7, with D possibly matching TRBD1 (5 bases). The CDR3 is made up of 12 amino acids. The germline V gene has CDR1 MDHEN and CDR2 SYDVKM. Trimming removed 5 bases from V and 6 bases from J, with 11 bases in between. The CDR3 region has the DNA TGTGCCAGCAGTCCCCCTGACAGCGAGCAGTACTTC. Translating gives CASSPPDSEQYF.